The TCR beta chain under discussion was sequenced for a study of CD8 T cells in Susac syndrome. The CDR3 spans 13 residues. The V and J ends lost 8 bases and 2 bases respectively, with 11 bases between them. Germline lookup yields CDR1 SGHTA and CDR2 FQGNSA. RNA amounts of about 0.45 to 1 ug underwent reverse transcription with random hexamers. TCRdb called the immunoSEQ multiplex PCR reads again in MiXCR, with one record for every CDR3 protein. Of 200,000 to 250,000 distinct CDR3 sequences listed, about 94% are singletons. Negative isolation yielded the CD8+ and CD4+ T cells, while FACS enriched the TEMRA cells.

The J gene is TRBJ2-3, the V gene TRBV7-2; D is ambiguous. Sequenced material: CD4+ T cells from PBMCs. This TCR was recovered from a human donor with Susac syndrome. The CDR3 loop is CASARATTDTQYF. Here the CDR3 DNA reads TGTGCCAGCGCAAGAGCGACCACAGATACGCAGTATTTT.